This paragraph reports one TCR beta chain. What it recognizes is unknown. Other DNA sequences in this specimen translate into the identical CDR3. This sample was taken from a study of shared clonotypes between healthy human individuals. Study in general: Three plates each covered CD4 naive and memory; CD8 naive two, CD8 memory one.

The study, taken as a whole, reports: Estimated richness was generally greater in naive than memory subsets.

CDR1 and CDR2 (germline): LNHNV, YYDKDF (reference sequence). This CDR3 is built from 13 residues. The V and J ends lost 0 bases and 4 bases respectively, with 7 bases between them. Each PCR replicate from the sorted subsets contained about 200 ng DNA, which is about 30,000 T cell genomes. Original handling: In the immunoSEQ data, sequences were junction-only and lacked quality scores, so filtering differed. Clones were sequenced by immunoSEQ multiplex PCR, and TCRdb holds only the in-frame ones, with some missing. V, J and clone size were drawn from that table, and D and trimming were deduced from the DNA. The sample lists 1.4 million to 1.5 million clones; about 96% were seen once.

The clonotype originates from a man aged 30 to 45 in good health. The source material was naive CD4+ T cells sorted from blood. Subset noted: CD45RA+ positively selected. The gene calls are TRBV15 and TRBJ2-7; the D is unclear. CDR3 protein: CATSRDPRYEQYF. CDR3 sequence (DNA): TGTGCCACCAGCAGAGATCCGCGGTACGAGCAGTACTTC.